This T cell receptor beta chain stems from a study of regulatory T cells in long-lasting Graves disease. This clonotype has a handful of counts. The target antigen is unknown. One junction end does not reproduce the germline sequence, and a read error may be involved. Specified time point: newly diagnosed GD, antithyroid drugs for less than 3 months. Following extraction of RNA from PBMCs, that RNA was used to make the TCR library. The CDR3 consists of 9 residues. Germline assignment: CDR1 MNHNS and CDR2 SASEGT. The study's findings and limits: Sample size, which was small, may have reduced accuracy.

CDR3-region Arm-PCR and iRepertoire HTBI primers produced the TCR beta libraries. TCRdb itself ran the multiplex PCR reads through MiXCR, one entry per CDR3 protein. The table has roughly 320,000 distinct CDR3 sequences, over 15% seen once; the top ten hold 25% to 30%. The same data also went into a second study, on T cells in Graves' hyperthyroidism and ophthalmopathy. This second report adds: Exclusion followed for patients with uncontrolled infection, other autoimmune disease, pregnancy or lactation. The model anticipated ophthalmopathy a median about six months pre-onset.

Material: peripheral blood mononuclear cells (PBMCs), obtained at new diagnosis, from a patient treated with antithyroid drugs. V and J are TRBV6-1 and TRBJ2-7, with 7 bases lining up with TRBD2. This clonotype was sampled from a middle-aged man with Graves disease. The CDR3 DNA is TGTGCCAGCAGGCCAATGACTAGCTTT. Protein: CASRPMTSF.